This T cell receptor beta chain was retrieved from a study of blood T cell repertoires in COVID-19. Study context: The cDNA or gDNA used as material had been derived from T cells, B-cell-depleted T cells, or PBMCs.

Germline V gene data show CDR1 as KGHSH and CDR2 as LQKENI. The V gene lost 2 bases and the J gene lost 3 bases, with 5 bases spanning the gap. The CDR3 runs 14 residues. This clone was detected a few times. In the authors' workflow: Estimation of nucleated cell counts relied on the amplification of reference gene primers. The data were produced by immunoSEQ multiplex PCR, yet TCRdb's version contains in-frame clones alone and is incomplete. The V and J calls and clone size come from that table; D and trimming were worked out from the DNA. The sample consists of 150,000 to 200,000 clones, roughly 87% of them appearing once. Those enrolled in Seattle joined during active infection and were followed longitudinally afterward.

The sequence came from a woman in her seventies with COVID-19, enrolled during active disease. The chain combines TRBV18 with TRBJ2-6; tentatively, D is TRBD2 (5 bases). The specimen sequenced was peripheral blood. The DNA of the CDR3 is TGTGCCAGCTCACCAGGGAGTGGGGCCAACGTCCTGACTTTC. Translated: CASSPGSGANVLTF. The whole variable domain, remainder taken from reference TRBV18 and TRBJ2-6, is NAGVMQNPRHLVRRRGQEARLRCSPMKGHSHVYWYRQLPEEGLKFMVYLQKENIIDESGMPKERFSAEFPKEGPSILRIQQVVRGDSAAYFCASSPGSGANVLTFGAGSRLTVL.